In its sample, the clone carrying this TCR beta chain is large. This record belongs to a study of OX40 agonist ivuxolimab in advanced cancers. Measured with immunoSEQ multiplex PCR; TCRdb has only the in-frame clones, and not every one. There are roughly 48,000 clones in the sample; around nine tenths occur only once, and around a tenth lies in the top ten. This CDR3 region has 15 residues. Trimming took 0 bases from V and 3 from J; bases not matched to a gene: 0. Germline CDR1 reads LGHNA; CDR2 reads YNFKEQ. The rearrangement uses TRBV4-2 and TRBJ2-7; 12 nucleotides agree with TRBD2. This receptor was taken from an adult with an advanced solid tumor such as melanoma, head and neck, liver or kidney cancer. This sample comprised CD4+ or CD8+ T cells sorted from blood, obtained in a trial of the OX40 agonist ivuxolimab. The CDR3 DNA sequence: TGTGCCAGCAGCCAAGAACTAGCGGGGGGCTACGAGCAGTACTTC. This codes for CASSQELAGGYEQYF.